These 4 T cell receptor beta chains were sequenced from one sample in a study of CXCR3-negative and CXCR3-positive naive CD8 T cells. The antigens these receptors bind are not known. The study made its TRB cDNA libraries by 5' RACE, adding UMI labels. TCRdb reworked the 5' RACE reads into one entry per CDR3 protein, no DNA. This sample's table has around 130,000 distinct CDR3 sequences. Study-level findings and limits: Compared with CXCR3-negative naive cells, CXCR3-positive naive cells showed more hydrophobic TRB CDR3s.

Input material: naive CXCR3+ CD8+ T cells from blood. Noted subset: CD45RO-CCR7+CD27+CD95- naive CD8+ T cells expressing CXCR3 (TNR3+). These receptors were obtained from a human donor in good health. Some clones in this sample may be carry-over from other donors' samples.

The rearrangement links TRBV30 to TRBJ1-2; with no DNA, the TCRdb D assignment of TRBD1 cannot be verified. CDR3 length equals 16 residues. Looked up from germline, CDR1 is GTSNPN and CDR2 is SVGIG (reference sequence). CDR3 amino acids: CAWGWGTGDLGYGYTF.

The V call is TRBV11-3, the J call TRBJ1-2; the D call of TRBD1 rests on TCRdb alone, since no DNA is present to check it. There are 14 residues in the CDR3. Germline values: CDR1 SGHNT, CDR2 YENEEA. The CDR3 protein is CASSHPRGGYGYTF.

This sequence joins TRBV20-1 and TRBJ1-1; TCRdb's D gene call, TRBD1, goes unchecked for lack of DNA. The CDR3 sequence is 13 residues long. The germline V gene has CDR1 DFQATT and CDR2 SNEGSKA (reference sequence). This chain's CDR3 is CSARHDPGPEAFF.

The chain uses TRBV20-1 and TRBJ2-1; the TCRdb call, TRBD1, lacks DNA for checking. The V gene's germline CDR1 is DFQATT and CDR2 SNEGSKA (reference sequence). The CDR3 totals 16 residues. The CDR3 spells CSARDRTGVLFREQFF.